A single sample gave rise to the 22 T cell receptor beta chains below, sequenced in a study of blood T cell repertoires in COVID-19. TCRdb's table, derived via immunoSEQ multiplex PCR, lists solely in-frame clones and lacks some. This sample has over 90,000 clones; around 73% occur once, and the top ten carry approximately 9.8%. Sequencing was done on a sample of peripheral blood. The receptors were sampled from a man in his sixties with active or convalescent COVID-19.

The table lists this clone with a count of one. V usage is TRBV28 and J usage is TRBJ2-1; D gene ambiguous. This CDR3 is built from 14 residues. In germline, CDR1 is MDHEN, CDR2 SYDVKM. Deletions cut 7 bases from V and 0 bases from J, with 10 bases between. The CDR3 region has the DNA TGTGCCAGCATGGTTGCAGGCTCCTACAATGAGCAGTTCTTC. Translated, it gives CASMVAGSYNEQFF.

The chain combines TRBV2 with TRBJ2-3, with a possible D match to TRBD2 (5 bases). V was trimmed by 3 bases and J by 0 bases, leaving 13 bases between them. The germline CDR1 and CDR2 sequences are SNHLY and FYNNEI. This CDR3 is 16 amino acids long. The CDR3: CASSDFSGPSTDTQYF. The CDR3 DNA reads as TGTGCCAGCAGTGATTTCAGCGGACCTAGCACAGATACGCAGTATTTT.

CDR3 in DNA: TGTGCCAGCAGCTTGATCGGTGCCTACAATGAGCAGTTCTTC. Its protein is CASSLIGAYNEQFF. This chain links TRBV5-5 with TRBJ2-1; D is unclear. V lost 1 base and J lost 2, with 7 bases in between. The CDR3 is 14 residues long. The germline V gene has CDR1 SGHKS and CDR2 YYEKEE (reference sequence).

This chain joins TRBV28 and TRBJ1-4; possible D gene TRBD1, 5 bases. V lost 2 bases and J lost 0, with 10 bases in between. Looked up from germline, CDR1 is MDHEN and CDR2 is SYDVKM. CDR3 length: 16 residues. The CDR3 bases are TGTGCCAGCAGTTTAAAGGGGCTGGCAACTAATGAAAAACTGTTTTTT. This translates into CASSLKGLATNEKLFF.

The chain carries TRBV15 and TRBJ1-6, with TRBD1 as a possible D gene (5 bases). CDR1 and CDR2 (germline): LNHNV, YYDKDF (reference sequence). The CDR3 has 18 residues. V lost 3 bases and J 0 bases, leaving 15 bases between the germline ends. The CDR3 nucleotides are TGTGCCACCAGCAGGGGGGGAAGCCTCAGCTCCTATAATTCACCCCTCCACTTT. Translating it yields CATSRGGSLSSYNSPLHF.

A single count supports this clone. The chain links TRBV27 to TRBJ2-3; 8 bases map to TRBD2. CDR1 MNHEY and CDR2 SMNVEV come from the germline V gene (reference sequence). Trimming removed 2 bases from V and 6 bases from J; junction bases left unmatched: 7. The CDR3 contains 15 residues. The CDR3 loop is CASSLGAGVRDTQYF. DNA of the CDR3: TGTGCCAGCAGTTTAGGAGCGGGAGTAAGGGATACGCAGTATTTT.

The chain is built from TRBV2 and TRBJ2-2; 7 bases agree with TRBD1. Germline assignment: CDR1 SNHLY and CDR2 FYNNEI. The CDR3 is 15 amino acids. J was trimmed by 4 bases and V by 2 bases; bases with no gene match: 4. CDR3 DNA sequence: TGTGCCAGCAGTGAACGCAGGGGGACCACCGGGGAGCTGTTTTTT. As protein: CASSERRGTTGELFF.

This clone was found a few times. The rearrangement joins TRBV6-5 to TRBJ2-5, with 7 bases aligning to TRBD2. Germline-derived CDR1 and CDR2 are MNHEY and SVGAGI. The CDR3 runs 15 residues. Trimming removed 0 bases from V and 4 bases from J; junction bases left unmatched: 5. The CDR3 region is CASSYSGRAPETQYF. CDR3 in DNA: TGTGCCAGCAGTTACTCGGGGAGGGCCCCAGAGACCCAGTACTTC.

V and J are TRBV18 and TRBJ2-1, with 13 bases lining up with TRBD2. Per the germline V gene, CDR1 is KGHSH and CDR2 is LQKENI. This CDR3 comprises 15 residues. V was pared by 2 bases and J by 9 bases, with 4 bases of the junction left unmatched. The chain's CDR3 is CASSPTSGRVFEQFF. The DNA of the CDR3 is TGTGCCAGCTCACCAACTAGCGGGAGGGTATTTGAGCAGTTCTTC.

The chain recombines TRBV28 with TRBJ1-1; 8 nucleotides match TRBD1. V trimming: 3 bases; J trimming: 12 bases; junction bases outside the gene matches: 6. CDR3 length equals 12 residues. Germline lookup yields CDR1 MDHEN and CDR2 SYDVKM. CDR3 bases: TGTGCCAGCAGTTTGGAAACAGGGGGAACTTTCTTT. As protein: CASSLETGGTFF.

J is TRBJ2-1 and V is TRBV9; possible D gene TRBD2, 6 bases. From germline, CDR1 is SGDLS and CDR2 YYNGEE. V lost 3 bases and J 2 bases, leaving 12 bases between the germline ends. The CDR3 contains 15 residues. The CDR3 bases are TGTGCCAGCAGCGACGGGACTGCGGCCTACAATGAGCAGTTCTTC. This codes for CASSDGTAAYNEQFF.

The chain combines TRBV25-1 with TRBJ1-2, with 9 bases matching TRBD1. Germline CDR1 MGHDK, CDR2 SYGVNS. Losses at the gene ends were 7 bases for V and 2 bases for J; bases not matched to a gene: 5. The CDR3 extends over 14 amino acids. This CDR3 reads CASKGQGLNYGYTF. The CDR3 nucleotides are TGTGCCAGCAAAGGACAGGGGTTGAACTATGGCTACACCTTC.

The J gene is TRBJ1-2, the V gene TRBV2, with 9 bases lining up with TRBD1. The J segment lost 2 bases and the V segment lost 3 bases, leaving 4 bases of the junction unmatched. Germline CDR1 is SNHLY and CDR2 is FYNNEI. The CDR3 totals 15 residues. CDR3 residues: CASSDLGQGNYGYTF. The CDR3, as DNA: TGTGCCAGCAGTGACCTGGGACAGGGCAACTATGGCTACACCTTC.

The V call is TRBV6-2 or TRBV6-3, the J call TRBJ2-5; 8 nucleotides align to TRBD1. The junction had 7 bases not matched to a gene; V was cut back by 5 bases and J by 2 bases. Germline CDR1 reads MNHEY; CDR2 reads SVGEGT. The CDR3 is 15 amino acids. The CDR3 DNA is TGTGCCAGCAGTACCCAGGGGGCCGGGCAAGAGACCCAGTACTTC. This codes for CASSTQGAGQETQYF.

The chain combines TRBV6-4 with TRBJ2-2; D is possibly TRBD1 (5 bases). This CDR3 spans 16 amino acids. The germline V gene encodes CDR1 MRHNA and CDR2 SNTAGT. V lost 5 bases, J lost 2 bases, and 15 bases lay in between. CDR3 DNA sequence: TGTGCCAGCAGTAAAACAGGAGTAATCAACACCGGGGAGCTGTTTTTT. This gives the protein CASSKTGVINTGELFF.

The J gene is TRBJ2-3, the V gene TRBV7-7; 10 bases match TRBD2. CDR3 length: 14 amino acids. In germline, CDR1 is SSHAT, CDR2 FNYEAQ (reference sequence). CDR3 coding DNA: TGTGCTAGCTCTAGCGGGAGTAATTTTGATACGCAGTATTTT. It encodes CASSSGSNFDTQYF.

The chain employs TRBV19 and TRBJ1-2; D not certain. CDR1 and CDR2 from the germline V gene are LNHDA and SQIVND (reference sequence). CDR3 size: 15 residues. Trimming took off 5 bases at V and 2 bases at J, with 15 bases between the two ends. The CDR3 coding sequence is TGTGCCAGTAGTCATCGGAGGAATTGGAACTATGGCTACACCTTC. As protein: CASSHRRNWNYGYTF.

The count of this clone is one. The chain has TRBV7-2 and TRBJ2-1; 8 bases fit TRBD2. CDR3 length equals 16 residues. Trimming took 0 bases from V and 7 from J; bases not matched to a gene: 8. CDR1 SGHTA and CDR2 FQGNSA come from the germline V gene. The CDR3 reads CASSLAFAGGTNEQFF. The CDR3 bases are TGTGCCAGCAGCTTAGCATTTGCGGGAGGAACGAATGAGCAGTTCTTC.

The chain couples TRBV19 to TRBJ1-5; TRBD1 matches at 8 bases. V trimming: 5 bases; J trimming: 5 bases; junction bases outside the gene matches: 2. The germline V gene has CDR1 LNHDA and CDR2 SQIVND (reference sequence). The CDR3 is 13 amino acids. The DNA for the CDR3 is TGTGCCAGTAGTGGACAGGGATATCAGCCCCAGCATTTT. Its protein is CASSGQGYQPQHF.

CDR3 region: CASSPLQYNQPQHF. In DNA, the CDR3 is TGTGCCAGCTCACCACTCCAGTACAATCAGCCCCAGCATTTT. This chain joins TRBV18 and TRBJ1-5; D not resolved. Trimming shortened V by 1 base and J by 3 bases, and 7 bases separated the two germline ends. Germline CDR1 is KGHSH and CDR2 is LQKENI. The CDR3 is made up of 14 amino acids.

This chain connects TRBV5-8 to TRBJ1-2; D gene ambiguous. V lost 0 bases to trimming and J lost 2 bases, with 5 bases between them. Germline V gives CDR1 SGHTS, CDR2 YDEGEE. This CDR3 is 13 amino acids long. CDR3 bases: TGTGCCAGCAGCTTGGGGGAGAACTATGGCTACACCTTC. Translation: CASSLGENYGYTF.

The CDR3 nucleotides are TGTGCCAGCAGCTTGTATCCAGGGGAGCCTCCATCCTACGAGCAGTACGTC. Translated: CASSLYPGEPPSYEQYV. The V gene is TRBV5-5, the J gene TRBJ2-7; possible D gene TRBD1, 6 bases. Germline CDR1 reads SGHKS; CDR2 reads YYEKEE (reference sequence). This CDR3 contains 17 residues. The V gene lost 1 base and the J gene lost 1 base, with 18 bases spanning the gap.